This entry lists 26 T cell receptor beta chains sequenced from one sample in a study of OX40 agonist ivuxolimab in advanced cancers. Some clones are missing from TCRdb's copy, which holds only in-frame ones; the method was immunoSEQ multiplex PCR. The sample yields approximately 74,000 clones, roughly 88% seen once. The input for sequencing was CD4+ or CD8+ T cells sorted from blood, taken in a trial of the OX40 agonist ivuxolimab. These receptors originate from an adult with an advanced solid tumor such as melanoma, head and neck, liver or kidney cancer.

This chain joins TRBV27 and TRBJ2-7; D may be TRBD2 (5 bases). From germline, CDR1 is MNHEY and CDR2 SMNVEV (reference sequence). V lost 2 bases to trimming and J lost 4 bases, with 15 bases between them. This CDR3 region has 15 residues. CDR3 sequence (DNA): TGTGCCAGCAGTTTAAGCGCGGACTCAGGATACGAGCAGTACTTC. This translates into CASSLSADSGYEQYF.

The J gene is TRBJ1-1, the V gene TRBV7-9; 9 bases match TRBD1. With V trimmed by 6 bases and J by 1 base, 6 bases remained unmatched. Germline V gene data show CDR1 as SEHNR and CDR2 as FQNEAQ (reference sequence). This CDR3 contains 15 residues. The CDR3 region is CASRPDRGSNTEAFF. In DNA, the CDR3 is TGTGCCAGCAGGCCTGACAGGGGGTCGAACACTGAAGCTTTCTTT. Filled out from reference TRBV7-9 and TRBJ1-1, the complete variable domain reads DTGVSQNPRHKITKRGQNVTFRCDPISEHNRLYWYRQTLGQGPEFLTYFQNEAQLEKSRLLSDRFSAERPKGSFSTLEIQRTEQGDSAMYLCASRPDRGSNTEAFFGQGTRLTVV.

This chain connects TRBV7-2 to TRBJ1-1; D may be TRBD1 (5 bases). The germline gives CDR1 SGHTA, CDR2 FQGNSA. The V end lost 5 bases, the J end lost 3 bases, and 16 bases lay between the germline ends. The CDR3 length is 15 residues. DNA for the CDR3: TGTGCCAGCAGCCAACGGGGGGGAAGGTACACTGAAGCTTTCTTT. Translating gives CASSQRGGRYTEAFF.

This chain links TRBV9 with TRBJ2-5, with D tentatively TRBD2 (5 bases). Trimming stripped 0 bases from V and 4 bases from J, with 10 bases between. Germline values: CDR1 SGDLS, CDR2 YYNGEE. The CDR3 length is 14 residues. The CDR3 region is CASSVGRSGETQYF. CDR3 nucleotides: TGTGCCAGCAGCGTAGGAAGGAGCGGAGAGACCCAGTACTTC.

The rearrangement uses TRBV28 and TRBJ2-1, with TRBD2 identical over 10 bases. CDR1 is MDHEN and CDR2 is SYDVKM in the germline V gene. After removal of 3 bases from V and 5 bases from J, the junction contained 7 bases not matched to a gene. The CDR3 extends over 16 amino acids. CDR3 sequence: CASSFGPAGGDNEQFF. The CDR3 DNA sequence: TGTGCCAGCAGTTTTGGTCCAGCGGGAGGGGACAATGAGCAGTTCTTC. Variable domain in full (rest from reference TRBV28 and TRBJ2-1): DVKVTQSSRYLVKRTGEKVFLECVQDMDHENMFWYRQDPGLGLRLIYFSYDVKMKEKGDIPEGYSVSREKKERFSLILESASTNQTSMYLCASSFGPAGGDNEQFFGPGTRLTVL.

The CDR3 here is CASPSGVSSYEQYF. The CDR3 DNA is TGTGCCAGCCCTAGCGGGGTGAGTTCCTACGAGCAGTACTTC. J is TRBJ2-7 and V is TRBV6-8, with 9 bases aligning to TRBD2. V dropped 8 bases and J dropped 1; count of bases not matched to a gene: 6. CDR3 length: 14 amino acids. Germline V CDR1 and CDR2: MNHGY, SAAAGT.

Concerning this clone: The CDR3 carries no conserved terminal phenylalanine or tryptophan, so it likely arises from a read error. The CDR3 bases are TGCAACCCCAGAGTAGTAGACGGCTACACCCTC. This gives the protein CNPRVVDGYTL. J is TRBJ1-2 and V is TRBV20-1; D is ambiguous. The CDR3 extends over 11 amino acids. Looked up from germline, CDR1 is DFQATT and CDR2 is SNEGSKA (reference sequence).

This chain connects TRBV19 to TRBJ1-4, with TRBD1 matching 8 bases. The germline V gene has CDR1 LNHDA and CDR2 SQIVND (reference sequence). The CDR3 is 14 residues long. Unmatched junction bases numbered 4, after V lost 4 bases and J lost 6 bases. The CDR3 loop reads CASSNQGAHEKLFF. CDR3 nucleotide sequence: TGTGCCAGTAGTAATCAGGGGGCGCATGAAAAACTGTTTTTT.

The chain combines TRBV10-3 with TRBJ2-7; 11 bases agree with TRBD2. The CDR3 totals 16 residues. Germline lookup yields CDR1 ENHRY and CDR2 SYGVKD. J gave up 1 base and V 6 bases, and 8 bases lay outside the gene matches. Here the CDR3 DNA reads TGTGCCATCAGGCCGGCCGGGACTAGCGGTTCCTACGAGCAGTACTTC. It codes for CAIRPAGTSGSYEQYF.

Comment on this clone: At the DNA level, this CDR3 is encoded by other sequences in the same sample as well. The chain recombines TRBV5-4 with TRBJ1-2, with 7 bases identical to TRBD1. In germline, CDR1 is SGHNT, CDR2 YYREEE (reference sequence). The CDR3 is made up of 14 amino acids. Trimming at V came to 0 bases and at J to 2 bases, leaving 1 base not matched to a gene. For the CDR3, the DNA is TGTGCCAGCAGCTTGGGACAGGGCAACTATGGCTACACCTTC. It encodes CASSLGQGNYGYTF.

In this sample, this clone turned up once. The chain uses TRBV7-9 and TRBJ2-1; TRBD2 aligns across 7 bases. This CDR3 comprises 17 residues. V was pared by 5 bases and J by 4 bases, with 14 bases of the junction left unmatched. Per germline, CDR1 SEHNR and CDR2 FQNEAQ (reference sequence). In nucleotides, the CDR3 is TGTGCCAGCAGCCTTAGGCCAGACTGGGGGGGATACAATGAGCAGTTCTTC. Encoded protein: CASSLRPDWGGYNEQFF.

This rearrangement joins TRBV27 to TRBJ2-7; D is unclear. The V gene's germline CDR1 is MNHEY and CDR2 SMNVEV (reference sequence). This CDR3 is built from 14 residues. The V end was cut by 1 base, the J end by 3 bases, with 10 bases between. For the CDR3, the DNA is TGTGCCAGCAGTTTATTTTTAGTGGGCTACGAGCAGTACTTC. Translated: CASSLFLVGYEQYF.

This clone was seen once. The V gene is TRBV5-1, the J gene TRBJ2-5; possible D gene TRBD2, 5 bases. The last part of the DNA fits TRBJ2-7 better; the J call may be wrong. The CDR3 spans 15 residues. The germline V gene encodes CDR1 SGHRS and CDR2 YFSETQ. CDR3 amino acids: CASSPLEGLSYEQYF. CDR3 sequence (DNA): TGCGCCAGCAGCCCCCTAGAGGGCCTCTCCTACGAGCAGTACTTC.

This rearrangement joins TRBV5-1 to TRBJ1-2, with D unclear. From germline, CDR1 is SGHRS and CDR2 YFSETQ. V was clipped by 0 bases and J by 0 bases, with 6 bases between them. CDR3 length: 14 amino acids. As DNA, the CDR3 is TGCGCCAGCAGCTTGGAACCCTCTAACTATGGCTACACCTTC. This gives the protein CASSLEPSNYGYTF.

This clone has a handful of counts. The V gene is TRBV7-7, the J gene TRBJ2-1; TRBD2 matches 14 bases. The V gene end was trimmed by 5 bases and the J gene end by 10 bases; junction bases not matched to a gene: 7. The CDR3 has 15 residues. Germline loops: CDR1 SSHAT, CDR2 FNYEAQ (reference sequence). DNA for the CDR3: TGTGCCAGCAGCGCGGGACTAGCGGGAGTTGGGGAGCAGTTCTTC. Translating gives CASSAGLAGVGEQFF.

This chain links TRBV7-2 with TRBJ1-2, with D possibly being TRBD1 (6 bases). Germline-derived CDR1 and CDR2 are SGHTA and FQGNSA. The length of the CDR3 is 12 residues. Trimming removed 5 bases from V and 4 bases from J, with 8 bases in between. CDR3 DNA sequence: TGTGCCAGCAGCCCCAGGGGCTATGGCTACACCTTC. It encodes CASSPRGYGYTF.

The chain links TRBV5-1 to TRBJ2-5, with 7 bases that match TRBD1. V dropped 4 bases and J dropped 3; count of bases not matched to a gene: 9. The CDR3 contains 15 residues. Germline V gene data show CDR1 as SGHRS and CDR2 as YFSETQ. Here the CDR3 DNA reads TGCGCCAGCAGCGTACCGGGACAGAAAAAAGAGACCCAGTACTTC. It translates to CASSVPGQKKETQYF.

This clone turned up a few times. The chain couples TRBV7-2 to TRBJ1-5, with D possibly being TRBD1 (5 bases). The germline V gene encodes CDR1 SGHTA and CDR2 FQGNSA. Deletions cut 5 bases from V and 6 bases from J, with 14 bases between. CDR3 length: 14 residues. The CDR3 DNA reads as TGTGCCAGCAGCACCAGGGAAAAGGGTCAGCCCCAGCATTTT. This encodes CASSTREKGQPQHF. Full variable domain (rest looked up from reference TRBV7-2 and TRBJ1-5): GAGVSQSPSNKVTEKGKDVELRCDPISGHTALYWYRQSLGQGLEFLIYFQGNSAPDKSGLPSDRFSAERTGGSVSTLTIQRTQQEDSAVYLCASSTREKGQPQHFGDGTRLSIL.

The V gene is TRBV5-1, the J gene TRBJ1-5, with TRBD1 identical over 11 bases. In germline, CDR1 is SGHRS, CDR2 YFSETQ. This CDR3 has 14 amino acids. V lost 8 bases and J lost 4; bases outside the gene matches: 5. The CDR3, as DNA: TGCGCCAGAAGGGGGACAGGGGGAAATCAGCCCCAGCATTTT. It yields the protein CARRGTGGNQPQHF.

The J gene is TRBJ2-5, the V gene TRBV14, with 7 bases matching TRBD2. Germline CDR1 is SGHDN and CDR2 is FVKESK. The CDR3 is 13 residues long. The ends lost 4 bases at V and 5 bases at J; junction bases unmatched: 4. The CDR3 nucleotides read TGTGCCAGCAGCCCTGGGGGGGTTGAGACCCAGTACTTC. Translating gives CASSPGGVETQYF.

This clone was recorded only once. The chain combines TRBV4-2 with TRBJ2-5; TRBD2 agrees at 10 bases. The CDR3 runs to 17 residues. V shed 0 bases, J shed 4 bases, and the junction held 8 bases outside the gene matches. Germline CDR1 reads LGHNA; CDR2 reads YNFKEQ. The CDR3 is CASSQDRRVAGGETQYF. The CDR3 nucleotides are TGTGCCAGCAGCCAAGATAGGAGGGTAGCGGGAGGAGAGACCCAGTACTTC.

The chain uses TRBV5-1 and TRBJ2-3, with a tentative D call TRBD2 (6 bases). Germline V CDR1 and CDR2: SGHRS, YFSETQ. Trimming cost V 0 bases and J 4 bases, with 9 bases left between them. There are 14 residues in the CDR3. CDR3 amino acids: CASSLVLAADTQYF. The CDR3 DNA sequence: TGCGCCAGCAGCTTGGTACTAGCCGCAGATACGCAGTATTTT.

This chain uses TRBV5-1 with TRBJ2-7; 8 positions match TRBD2. J gave up 1 base and V 4 bases, and 7 bases lay outside the gene matches. Germline CDR1 reads SGHRS; CDR2 reads YFSETQ. The CDR3 contains 15 residues. This CDR3 reads CASSPQASGSYEQYF. CDR3 DNA: TGCGCCAGCAGCCCCCAGGCTAGCGGGTCCTACGAGCAGTACTTC. The whole variable domain, remainder taken from reference TRBV5-1 and TRBJ2-7, is KAGVTQTPRYLIKTRGQQVTLSCSPISGHRSVSWYQQTPGQGLQFLFEYFSETQRNKGNFPGRFSGRQFSNSRSEMNVSTLELGDSALYLCASSPQASGSYEQYFGPGTRLTVT.

The CDR3 DNA reads as TGTGCCAGCAGCCCGGGAGGGAGGGCGTACGAGCAGTACTTC. It yields the protein CASSPGGRAYEQYF. This sequence joins TRBV5-4 and TRBJ2-7; 8 nucleotides line up with TRBD2. The germline gives CDR1 SGHNT, CDR2 YYREEE (reference sequence). CDR3 length: 14 amino acids. J lost 4 bases, V lost 4 bases, and 7 bases had no gene match.

The CDR3 is CASSGTRGEKLFF. In DNA form, the CDR3 reads TGTGCCAGCAGCGGGACCAGGGGTGAAAAACTGTTTTTT. The chain employs TRBV6-6 and TRBJ1-4; a possible D gene is TRBD1 (6 bases). Trimming removed 6 bases at V and 7 bases at J, with 12 bases between. Germline V gene data show CDR1 as MNHNY and CDR2 as SVGAGI (reference sequence). CDR3 length equals 13 residues.

This clone has only one observation. The chain uses TRBV6-1 and TRBJ2-5, with 10 bases aligning to TRBD1. This CDR3 spans 14 amino acids. V lost 8 bases and J lost 4; bases outside the gene matches: 7. Germline values: CDR1 MNHNS, CDR2 SASEGT. CDR3: CASVDRGPRETQYF. DNA for the CDR3: TGTGCCAGCGTAGACAGGGGGCCTCGAGAGACCCAGTACTTC.